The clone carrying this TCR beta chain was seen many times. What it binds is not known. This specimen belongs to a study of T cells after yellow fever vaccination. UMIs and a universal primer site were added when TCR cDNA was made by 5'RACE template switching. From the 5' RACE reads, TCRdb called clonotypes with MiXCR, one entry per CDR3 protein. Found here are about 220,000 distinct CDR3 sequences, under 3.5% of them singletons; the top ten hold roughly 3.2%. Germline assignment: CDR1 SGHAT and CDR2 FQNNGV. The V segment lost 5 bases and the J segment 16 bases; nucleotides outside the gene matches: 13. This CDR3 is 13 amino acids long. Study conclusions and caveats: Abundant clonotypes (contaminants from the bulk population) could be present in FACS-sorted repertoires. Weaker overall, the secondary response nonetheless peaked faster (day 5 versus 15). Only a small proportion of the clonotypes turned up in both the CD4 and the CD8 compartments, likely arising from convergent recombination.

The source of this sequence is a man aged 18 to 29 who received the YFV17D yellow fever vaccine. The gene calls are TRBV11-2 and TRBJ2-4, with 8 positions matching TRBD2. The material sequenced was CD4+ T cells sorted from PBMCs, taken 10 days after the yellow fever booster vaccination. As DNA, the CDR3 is TGTGCCAGCAGCCAGGCCGGGACTAGTCGGTTATACTTC. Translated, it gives CASSQAGTSRLYF.